The rows below give T cell receptor beta chains drawn from one sample of a study of blood T cell repertoires in COVID-19. The assay was immunoSEQ multiplex PCR, and TCRdb's table has in-frame clones only and misses some. Found here are almost 200,000 clones, roughly 77% of them singletons; the top ten hold around 5.4%. Sequenced input: peripheral blood. The origin of the receptors is a woman aged 40 to 49 with COVID-19, enrolled during active disease. CDR3s include the opening cysteine and the closing phenylalanine or tryptophan. D genes are given only for firm matches. Some rows have no size entry. The others give once, few or many, or a class for an expanded clone.

cdr3_nt: TGTGCCAGCAGCCCAGGGACTGAAGCTTTCTTT
cdr3_aa: CASSPGTEAFF
j_call: TRBJ1-1
clone_size: .
d_call: .
v_call: TRBV11-2

cdr3_nt: TGTGCCAGCAGCTTAGGTATAGCGGGGGGAAATAAAGAGACCCAGTACTTC
cdr3_aa: CASSLGIAGGNKETQYF
j_call: TRBJ2-5
clone_size: .
d_call: TRBD2
v_call: TRBV11-2

cdr3_nt: TGTGCCAGCAGTCCGGCGGGTTACGGTACGCAGTATTTT
cdr3_aa: CASSPAGYGTQYF
j_call: TRBJ2-3
clone_size: .
d_call: .
v_call: TRBV12-3/TRBV12-4

cdr3_nt: TGTGCCAGCAGCTTGGCCGGGTCTAGGACTGAAGCTTTCTTT
cdr3_aa: CASSLAGSRTEAFF
j_call: TRBJ1-1
clone_size: .
d_call: .
v_call: TRBV5-5

cdr3_nt: TGTGCCAGCACTGTGCGTGTAGATCTTGGCTACACCTTC
cdr3_aa: CASTVRVDLGYTF
j_call: TRBJ1-2
clone_size: .
d_call: .
v_call: TRBV5-6

cdr3_nt: TGTGCCAGCAGTACTAACAGGGGGAATAATGAAAAACTGTTTTTT
cdr3_aa: CASSTNRGNNEKLFF
j_call: TRBJ1-4
clone_size: .
d_call: TRBD1
v_call: TRBV2

cdr3_nt: TGCGCCAGCAGCCAAGATGGTCGGGCAGGGCCCTACACTGAAGCTTTCTTT
cdr3_aa: CASSQDGRAGPYTEAFF
j_call: TRBJ1-1
clone_size: .
d_call: .
v_call: TRBV4-1

cdr3_nt: TGTGCCAGCTCAGAGGAGGATAATCAGCCCCAGCATTTT
cdr3_aa: CASSEEDNQPQHF
j_call: TRBJ1-5
clone_size: .
d_call: .
v_call: TRBV18

cdr3_nt: TGTGCCAGCAGTTCCGACGACAGGACAATCTACGAGCAGTACTTC
cdr3_aa: CASSSDDRTIYEQYF
j_call: TRBJ2-7
clone_size: few
d_call: .
v_call: TRBV6-2/TRBV6-3

cdr3_nt: TGCGCCAGCAGCTCTCTAGCGGGGGGGCCGGAGACCCAGTACTTC
cdr3_aa: CASSSLAGGPETQYF
j_call: TRBJ2-5
clone_size: .
d_call: TRBD2
v_call: TRBV5-1

cdr3_nt: TGTGCCAGCAGCCCCGGACAGGGGGCTTTCTACGAGCAGTACTTC
cdr3_aa: CASSPGQGAFYEQYF
j_call: TRBJ2-7
clone_size: few
d_call: TRBD1
v_call: TRBV5-6

cdr3_nt: TGTGCCAGCTCACCACCAGGAGATCAGCCCCAGCATTTT
cdr3_aa: CASSPPGDQPQHF
j_call: TRBJ1-5
clone_size: .
d_call: .
v_call: TRBV18

cdr3_nt: TGTGCCAGCAGCGTAGACGGTAGCAATCAGCCCCAGCATTTT
cdr3_aa: CASSVDGSNQPQHF
j_call: TRBJ1-5
clone_size: few
d_call: .
v_call: TRBV9

cdr3_nt: TGTGCCAGCAGCTCCTTAGCGGGAGGGCCGGATGAGCAGTTCTTC
cdr3_aa: CASSSLAGGPDEQFF
j_call: TRBJ2-1
clone_size: .
d_call: TRBD2
v_call: TRBV7-9

cdr3_nt: TGCGCCAGCAGCTTGGGACAGGCCCTGACACGGGGGCAGTTCTTC
cdr3_aa: CASSLGQALTRGQFF
j_call: TRBJ2-1
clone_size: .
d_call: .
v_call: TRBV5-1

cdr3_nt: TGTGCCAGCAGTTACGGAGGGACTCCTAAAGAGACCCAGTACTTC
cdr3_aa: CASSYGGTPKETQYF
j_call: TRBJ2-5
clone_size: once
d_call: .
v_call: TRBV6-5

cdr3_nt: TGTGCCAGCAGGGGACAGGGGGCCATTCAGCCCCAGCATTTT
cdr3_aa: CASRGQGAIQPQHF
j_call: TRBJ1-5
clone_size: .
d_call: TRBD1
v_call: TRBV27

cdr3_nt: TGTGCCAGCAGCCAAGTGGACAGGGGAAATACAAATCAGCCCCAGCATTTT
cdr3_aa: CASSQVDRGNTNQPQHF
j_call: TRBJ1-5
clone_size: .
d_call: TRBD1
v_call: TRBV4-2

cdr3_nt: TGTGCCAGCTCACCGGGACAAGGTGCTGAAGCTTTCTTT
cdr3_aa: CASSPGQGAEAFF
j_call: TRBJ1-1
clone_size: .
d_call: .
v_call: TRBV18

cdr3_nt: TGTGCCAGCAGCCTCGACAGGGATCGTCTAGTAAACTATGGCTACACCTTC
cdr3_aa: CASSLDRDRLVNYGYTF
j_call: TRBJ1-2
clone_size: .
d_call: TRBD1
v_call: TRBV4-2

cdr3_nt: TGTGCCAGCAGCCGCCCCGGGACTCTTACCGGGGAGCTGTTTTTT
cdr3_aa: CASSRPGTLTGELFF
j_call: TRBJ2-2
clone_size: .
d_call: .
v_call: TRBV3-1/TRBV3-2

cdr3_nt: TGTGCCAGTAGTAGGTTCCAACAGGGGGGCTACGAGCAGTACTTC
cdr3_aa: CASSRFQQGGYEQYF
j_call: TRBJ2-7
clone_size: .
d_call: TRBD1
v_call: TRBV19

cdr3_nt: TGTGCCAGCAGCCTTGTCCACGGGACAGGGGGAGGGACCCAGTACTTC
cdr3_aa: CASSLVHGTGGGTQYF
j_call: TRBJ2-5
clone_size: .
d_call: TRBD1
v_call: TRBV7-2

cdr3_nt: TGTGCCAGTAGTATTGGACTAGCTACTGAGCAGTTCTTC
cdr3_aa: CASSIGLATEQFF
j_call: TRBJ2-1
clone_size: .
d_call: TRBD2
v_call: TRBV19

cdr3_nt: TGTGCCAGCAGCTTAATCATCGGCGGGCTAGAGTCCTACGAGCAGTACTTC
cdr3_aa: CASSLIIGGLESYEQYF
j_call: TRBJ2-7
clone_size: .
d_call: .
v_call: TRBV7-2

cdr3_nt: TGTGCCAGCAACCCATCGGGACTCAGCACAGATACGCAGTATTTT
cdr3_aa: CASNPSGLSTDTQYF
j_call: TRBJ2-3
clone_size: many
d_call: .
v_call: TRBV5-4

cdr3_nt: TGTGCCTGGAGTGTACAGAGGGATCAGCCCCAGCATTTT
cdr3_aa: CAWSVQRDQPQHF
j_call: TRBJ1-5
clone_size: few
d_call: .
v_call: TRBV30

cdr3_nt: TGTGCCAGCAGTTACCGGCTGGTGAGCGGGGGGAAGGGAGAGACCCAGTACTTC
cdr3_aa: CASSYRLVSGGKGETQYF
j_call: TRBJ2-5
clone_size: .
d_call: TRBD2
v_call: TRBV6-2/TRBV6-3

cdr3_nt: TGTGCCATCAGGGACCTGAGGGACAGGGGGTTGGATGAGCAGTTCTTC
cdr3_aa: CAIRDLRDRGLDEQFF
j_call: TRBJ2-1
clone_size: .
d_call: TRBD1
v_call: TRBV10-3

cdr3_nt: TGCGCCAGCAGCTTGACAGGCACAGATACGCAGTATTTT
cdr3_aa: CASSLTGTDTQYF
j_call: TRBJ2-3
clone_size: .
d_call: .
v_call: TRBV5-1

cdr3_nt: TGTGCCAGCAGCTTCCGGACTAGAACTCGAGATACGCAGTATTTT
cdr3_aa: CASSFRTRTRDTQYF
j_call: TRBJ2-3
clone_size: .
d_call: TRBD2
v_call: TRBV7-2

cdr3_nt: TGTGCCAGCAGTTTTTCTAATCGGTTCTACGAGCAGTACTTC
cdr3_aa: CASSFSNRFYEQYF
j_call: TRBJ2-7
clone_size: .
d_call: .
v_call: TRBV2

cdr3_nt: TGTGCCAGCACGTGGGGGGGACGCTATGGCTACACCTTC
cdr3_aa: CASTWGGRYGYTF
j_call: TRBJ1-2
clone_size: .
d_call: .
v_call: TRBV12-3/TRBV12-4

cdr3_nt: TGTGCCAGCAGCTTAGAGGGGGCTGGGAGTGGCTACACCTTC
cdr3_aa: CASSLEGAGSGYTF
j_call: TRBJ1-2
clone_size: .
d_call: TRBD1
v_call: TRBV7-9

cdr3_nt: TGTGCCAGCAGCCACGGGACAGGGGGAACCGGGGAGCTGTTTTTT
cdr3_aa: CASSHGTGGTGELFF
j_call: TRBJ2-2
clone_size: .
d_call: TRBD1
v_call: TRBV11-3

cdr3_nt: TGTGCCAGCAGCCTACGACAGGGTTACGATACGCAGTATTTT
cdr3_aa: CASSLRQGYDTQYF
j_call: TRBJ2-3
clone_size: once
d_call: TRBD1
v_call: TRBV3-1/TRBV3-2

cdr3_nt: TGTGCCAGCAGCTACAGGGGGAACACTGAAGCTTTCTTT
cdr3_aa: CASSYRGNTEAFF
j_call: TRBJ1-1
clone_size: .
d_call: TRBD1
v_call: TRBV3-1/TRBV3-2

cdr3_nt: TGTGCCTGGAGGGGTGGGAGAGTCATCTCCTACAATGAGCAGTTCTTC
cdr3_aa: CAWRGGRVISYNEQFF
j_call: TRBJ2-1
clone_size: .
d_call: .
v_call: TRBV30

cdr3_nt: TGTGCCAGCAGAGAGGACAGGGGAAACACTGAAGCTTTCTTT
cdr3_aa: CASREDRGNTEAFF
j_call: TRBJ1-1
clone_size: .
d_call: TRBD1
v_call: TRBV6-5

cdr3_nt: TGCAGCGTTGTCAATAGCGGTGTCTTTGAGGGCGAGCAGTACTTC
cdr3_aa: CSVVNSGVFEGEQYF
j_call: TRBJ2-7
clone_size: .
d_call: .
v_call: TRBV29-1

cdr3_nt: TGTGCCATCAGTGAGTCGAAGGGGGTGGCCACCTTC
cdr3_aa: CAISESKGVATF
j_call: TRBJ1-2
clone_size: .
d_call: .
v_call: TRBV10-3

cdr3_nt: TGTGCCAGCAGGCCTGACTTAATTGAGCAGTACTTC
cdr3_aa: CASRPDLIEQYF
j_call: TRBJ2-7
clone_size: .
d_call: .
v_call: TRBV2

cdr3_nt: TGTGCCAGCAGCCGTTCAGGGCCCTACTGTCAGCCCCAGCATTTT
cdr3_aa: CASSRSGPYCQPQHF
j_call: TRBJ1-5
clone_size: .
d_call: .
v_call: TRBV11-3

cdr3_nt: TGTGCCAGCTCACGGAGGACAGGGCGAGGCCAAGAGACCCAGTACTTC
cdr3_aa: CASSRRTGRGQETQYF
j_call: TRBJ2-5
clone_size: .
d_call: TRBD1
v_call: TRBV18

cdr3_nt: TGTGCCAGCAGGTTACTAGCGGGAGGGGCCTACAATGAGCAGTTCTTC
cdr3_aa: CASRLLAGGAYNEQFF
j_call: TRBJ2-1
clone_size: .
d_call: TRBD2
v_call: TRBV2

cdr3_nt: TGTGCCAGCAGCCACGCGACAGGGAAAGGCTACACCTTC
cdr3_aa: CASSHATGKGYTF
j_call: TRBJ1-2
clone_size: .
d_call: TRBD1
v_call: TRBV3-1/TRBV3-2

cdr3_nt: TGTGCCAGCAGTGACCAAGCGGGAGTAGCAGATACGCAGTATTTT
cdr3_aa: CASSDQAGVADTQYF
j_call: TRBJ2-3
clone_size: .
d_call: TRBD2
v_call: TRBV6-4

cdr3_nt: TGTGCCAGCGAACGGTACAATGAGCAGTTCTTC
cdr3_aa: CASERYNEQFF
j_call: TRBJ2-1
clone_size: .
d_call: .
v_call: TRBV5-4